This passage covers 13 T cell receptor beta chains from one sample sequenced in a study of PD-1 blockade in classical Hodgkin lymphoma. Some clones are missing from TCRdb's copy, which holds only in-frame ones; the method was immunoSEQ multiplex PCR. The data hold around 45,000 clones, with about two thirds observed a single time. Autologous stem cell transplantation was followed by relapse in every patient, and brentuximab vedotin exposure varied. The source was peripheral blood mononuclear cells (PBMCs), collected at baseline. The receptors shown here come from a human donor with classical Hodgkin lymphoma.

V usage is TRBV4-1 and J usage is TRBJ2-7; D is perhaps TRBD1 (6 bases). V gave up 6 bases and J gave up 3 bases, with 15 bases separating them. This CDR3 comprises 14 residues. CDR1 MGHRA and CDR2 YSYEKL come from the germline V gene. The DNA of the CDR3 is TGCGCCAGCAGTTTTTCACAGGGTGGCTACGAGCAGTACTTC. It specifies CASSFSQGGYEQYF.

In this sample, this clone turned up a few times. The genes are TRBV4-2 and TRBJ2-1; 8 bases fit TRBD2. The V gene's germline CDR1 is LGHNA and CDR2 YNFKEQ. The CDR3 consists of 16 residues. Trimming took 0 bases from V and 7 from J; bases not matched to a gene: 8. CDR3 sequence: CASSQDLGSGGNEQFF. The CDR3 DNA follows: TGTGCCAGCAGCCAAGATCTCGGGAGCGGGGGAAATGAGCAGTTCTTC.

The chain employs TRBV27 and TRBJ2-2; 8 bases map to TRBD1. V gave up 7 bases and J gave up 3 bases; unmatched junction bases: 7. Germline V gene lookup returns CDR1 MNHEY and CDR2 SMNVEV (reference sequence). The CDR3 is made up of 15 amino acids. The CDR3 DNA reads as TGTGCCAGCAATCTCGCAGGGGGCTACACCGGGGAGCTGTTTTTT. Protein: CASNLAGGYTGELFF.

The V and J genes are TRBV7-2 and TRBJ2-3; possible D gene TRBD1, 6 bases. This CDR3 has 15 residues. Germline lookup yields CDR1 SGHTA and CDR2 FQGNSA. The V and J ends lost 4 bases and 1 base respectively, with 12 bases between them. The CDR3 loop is CASSSGVGRTDTQYF. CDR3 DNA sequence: TGTGCCAGCAGCTCAGGGGTCGGGCGCACAGATACGCAGTATTTT. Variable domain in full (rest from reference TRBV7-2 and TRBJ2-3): GAGVSQSPSNKVTEKGKDVELRCDPISGHTALYWYRQSLGQGLEFLIYFQGNSAPDKSGLPSDRFSAERTGGSVSTLTIQRTQQEDSAVYLCASSSGVGRTDTQYFGPGTRLTVL.

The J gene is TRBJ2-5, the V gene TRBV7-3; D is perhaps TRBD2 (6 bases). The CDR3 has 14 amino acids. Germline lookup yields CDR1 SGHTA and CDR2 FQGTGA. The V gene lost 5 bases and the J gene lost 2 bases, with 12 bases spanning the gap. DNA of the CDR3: TGTGCCAGCAGCACCTCTAGCGTACAAGAGACCCAGTACTTC. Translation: CASSTSSVQETQYF.

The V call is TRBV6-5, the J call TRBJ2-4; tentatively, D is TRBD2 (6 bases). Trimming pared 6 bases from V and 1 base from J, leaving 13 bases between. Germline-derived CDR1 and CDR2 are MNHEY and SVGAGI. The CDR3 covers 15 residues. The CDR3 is CASSRGDLAKNIQYF. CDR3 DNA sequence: TGTGCCAGCAGCCGCGGGGATTTGGCCAAAAACATTCAGTACTTC.

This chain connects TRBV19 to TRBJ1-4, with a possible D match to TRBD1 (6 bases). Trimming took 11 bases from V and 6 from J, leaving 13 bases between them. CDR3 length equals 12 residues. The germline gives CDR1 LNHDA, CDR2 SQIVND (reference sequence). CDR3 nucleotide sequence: TGTGCCGGCGCAGGGGCTGATGAAAAACTGTTTTTT. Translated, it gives CAGAGADEKLFF.

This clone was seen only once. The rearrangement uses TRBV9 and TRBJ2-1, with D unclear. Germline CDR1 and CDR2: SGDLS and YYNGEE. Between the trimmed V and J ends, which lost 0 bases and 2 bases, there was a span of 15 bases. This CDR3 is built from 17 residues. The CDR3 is CASSVDQRVGPYNEQFF. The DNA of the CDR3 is TGTGCCAGCAGCGTAGACCAAAGGGTGGGTCCCTACAATGAGCAGTTCTTC. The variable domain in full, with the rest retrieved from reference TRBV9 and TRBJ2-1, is DSGVTQTPKHLITATGQRVTLRCSPRSGDLSVYWYQQSLDQGLQFLIQYYNGEERAKGNILERFSAQQFPDLHSELNLSSLELGDSALYFCASSVDQRVGPYNEQFFGPGTRLTVL.

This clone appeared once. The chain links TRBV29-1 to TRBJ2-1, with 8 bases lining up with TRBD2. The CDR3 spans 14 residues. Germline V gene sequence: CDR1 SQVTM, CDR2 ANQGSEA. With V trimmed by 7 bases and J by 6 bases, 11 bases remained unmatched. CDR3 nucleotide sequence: TGCAGCGGTATAAAAGGTGGACTAGCCAATGAGCAGTTCTTC. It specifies CSGIKGGLANEQFF.

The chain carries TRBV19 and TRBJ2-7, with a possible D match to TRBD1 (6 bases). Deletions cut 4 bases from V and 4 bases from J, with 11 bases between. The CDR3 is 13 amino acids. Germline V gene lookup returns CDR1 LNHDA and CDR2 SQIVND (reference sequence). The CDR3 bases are TGTGCCAGTAGTACCTACCAGGGGTACGAGCAGTACTTC. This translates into CASSTYQGYEQYF.

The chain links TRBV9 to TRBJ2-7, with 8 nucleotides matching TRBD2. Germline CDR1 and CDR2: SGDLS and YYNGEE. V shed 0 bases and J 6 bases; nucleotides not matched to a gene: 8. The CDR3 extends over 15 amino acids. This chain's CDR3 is CASSVDGGGTGEQYF. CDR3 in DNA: TGTGCCAGCAGCGTAGACGGCGGGGGGACGGGCGAGCAGTACTTC.

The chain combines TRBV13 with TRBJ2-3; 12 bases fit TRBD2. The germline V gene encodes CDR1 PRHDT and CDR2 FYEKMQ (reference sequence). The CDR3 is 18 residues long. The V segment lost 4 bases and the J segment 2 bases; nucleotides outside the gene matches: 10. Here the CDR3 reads CASSSTRTSGDITDTQYF. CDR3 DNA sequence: TGTGCCAGCAGCTCAACCAGGACTAGCGGGGATATCACAGATACGCAGTATTTT.

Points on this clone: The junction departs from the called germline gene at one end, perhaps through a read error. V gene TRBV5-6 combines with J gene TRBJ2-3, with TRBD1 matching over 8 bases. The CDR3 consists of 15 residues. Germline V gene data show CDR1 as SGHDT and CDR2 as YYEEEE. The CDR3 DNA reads TGTGCCAGCAGGTTGGGACAGGTCTTCACAGATACGCAGTATTTT. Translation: CASRLGQVFTDTQYF.